The 7 T cell receptor beta chains reported below all come from one sample, sequenced in a study of blood T cell repertoires in COVID-19. Some clones are missing from TCRdb's copy, which holds only in-frame ones; the method was immunoSEQ multiplex PCR. This table has roughly 300,000 clones, 70% to 90% appearing once. The sample consisted of PBMCs or T cells enriched from blood (not recorded which). Receptors were obtained from a woman younger than 45 who had recovered from COVID-19.

The V gene is TRBV19, the J gene TRBJ1-2, with D possibly TRBD1 on 6 matching bases. The CDR3 is made up of 12 amino acids. Germline V gene lookup returns CDR1 LNHDA and CDR2 SQIVND (reference sequence). V lost 3 bases, J lost 7 bases, and 9 bases lay in between. CDR3: CASSIRGSGYTF. CDR3 DNA sequence: TGTGCCAGTAGTATTAGGGGGTCTGGCTACACCTTC.

The chain is built from TRBV12-3 or TRBV12-4 and TRBJ2-1, with a possible D match to TRBD1 (6 bases). The CDR3 consists of 13 residues. Trimming took off 5 bases at V and 5 bases at J, with 10 bases between the two ends. The CDR3 loop is CASSPRTDNEQFF. CDR3 nucleotides: TGTGCCAGCAGTCCGCGGACAGACAATGAGCAGTTCTTC.

The chain is built from TRBV7-6 and TRBJ2-5; weak D call: TRBD2 (6 bases). Trimming pared 5 bases from V and 7 bases from J, leaving 11 bases between. The CDR3 contains 12 residues. Germline V CDR1 and CDR2: SGHVS, FNYEAQ. This CDR3 is CASSPRGGTQYF. CDR3 coding DNA: TGTGCCAGCAGCCCTAGGGGAGGGACCCAGTACTTC.

The V call is TRBV19, the J call TRBJ1-5; 8 bases are a match to TRBD1. The CDR3 runs to 15 residues. Germline values: CDR1 LNHDA, CDR2 SQIVND (reference sequence). The V gene end was trimmed by 7 bases and the J gene end by 9 bases; junction bases not matched to a gene: 14. CDR3 sequence (DNA): TGTGCCAGTACACTGGGGGGGACAGGCTTGGTGCCCCAGCATTTT. It codes for CASTLGGTGLVPQHF.

This rearrangement joins TRBV9 to TRBJ1-6; possible D gene TRBD1, 6 bases. Germline V CDR1 and CDR2: SGDLS, YYNGEE. V lost 4 bases and J 7 bases, leaving 9 bases between the germline ends. This CDR3 is built from 13 residues. In DNA, the CDR3 is TGTGCCAGCAGCCCAGGACAGAATTCACCCCTCCACTTT. Amino acid sequence: CASSPGQNSPLHF.

This chain uses TRBV10-3 with TRBJ1-1; unclear D gene. Germline loops: CDR1 ENHRY, CDR2 SYGVKD. The ends were cut back, 2 bases at V and 4 bases at J, with 11 bases in the middle. This CDR3 region has 14 residues. CDR3: CAISEGFRGTEAFF. The CDR3 region has the DNA TGTGCCATCAGTGAGGGGTTTCGGGGCACTGAAGCTTTCTTT.

The chain uses TRBV5-1 and TRBJ1-3; 7 bases align to TRBD1. This CDR3 is built from 16 residues. The V and J ends lost 0 bases and 0 bases, in that order; junction bases with no gene match: 3. Per the germline V gene, CDR1 is SGHRS and CDR2 is YFSETQ. In nucleotides, the CDR3 is TGCGCCAGCAGCTTGGGGGACAGCCACTCTGGAAACACCATATATTTT. This codes for CASSLGDSHSGNTIYF. The full variable domain, with the rest looked up from reference TRBV5-1 and TRBJ1-3, is KAGVTQTPRYLIKTRGQQVTLSCSPISGHRSVSWYQQTPGQGLQFLFEYFSETQRNKGNFPGRFSGRQFSNSRSEMNVSTLELGDSALYLCASSLGDSHSGNTIYFGEGSWLTVV.